The 20 T cell receptor beta chains reported below all come from one sample, sequenced in a study of T cell responses to AZD1222 COVID-19 vaccine. Repertoires were generated with immunoSEQ multiplex PCR, while TCRdb's copy carries only in-frame clones and drops some. Of tens of thousands of clones listed, roughly 75% are singletons. The sample was peripheral blood, taken 28 days after the second AZD1222 dose. All receptors come from an adult who received the AZD1222 COVID-19 vaccine.

This clone was recorded only once. The J gene is TRBJ2-7, the V gene TRBV24-1; 8 bases agree with TRBD1. Germline lookup yields CDR1 KGHDR and CDR2 SFDVKD. With 2 bases clipped from V and 2 bases from J, the junction kept 4 bases outside the gene matches. The CDR3 is made up of 15 amino acids. CDR3 loop: CATSDSGQATYEQYF. The DNA of the CDR3 is TGTGCCACCAGTGATTCGGGACAGGCCACCTACGAGCAGTACTTC.

V is TRBV7-9 and J is TRBJ2-3; D possibly corresponds to TRBD2 (5 bases). CDR3 length: 14 residues. Trimming left V 2 bases short and J 4 bases short, with 10 bases between. Germline V lookup: CDR1 SEHNR, CDR2 FQNEAQ (reference sequence). CDR3 nucleotides: TGTGCCAGCAGCTTATCCGGGGAGCCAGATACGCAGTATTTT. This translates into CASSLSGEPDTQYF.

This chain uses TRBV7-6 with TRBJ2-2, with D possibly matching TRBD2 (6 bases). The germline gives CDR1 SGHVS, CDR2 FNYEAQ. The V end lost 5 bases, the J end lost 5 bases, and 15 bases lay between the germline ends. CDR3 length: 15 residues. The CDR3, as DNA: TGTGCCAGCAGCACCCCCTGGAGCGGGACCGGGGAGCTGTTTTTT. It specifies CASSTPWSGTGELFF.

This chain uses TRBV2 with TRBJ2-2, with 9 bases aligning to TRBD2. Germline CDR1 is SNHLY and CDR2 is FYNNEI. The CDR3 sequence is 15 residues long. V was pared by 7 bases and J by 3 bases, with 6 bases of the junction left unmatched. CDR3 nucleotides: TGTGCCAGCATGCGCCAGCGGGGGGACACCGGGGAGCTGTTTTTT. This encodes CASMRQRGDTGELFF.

The chain uses TRBV29-1 and TRBJ2-1; TRBD2 aligns across 9 bases. The germline CDR1 and CDR2 sequences are SQVTM and ANQGSEA. The CDR3 is 14 residues long. V lost 3 bases, J lost 10 bases, and 10 bases stayed unmatched. CDR3 nucleotide sequence: TGCAGCGTTGATTTTAGCGGGAGTAATAACGAGCAGTTCTTC. This encodes CSVDFSGSNNEQFF.

This chain uses TRBV11-1 with TRBJ2-2; 8 nucleotides align to TRBD1. CDR1 and CDR2 from the germline V gene are SGHAT and FQDESV (reference sequence). After removal of 5 bases from V and 6 bases from J, the junction contained 11 bases not matched to a gene. The CDR3 totals 16 residues. CDR3 residues: CASSNPGQGKAGELFF. DNA of the CDR3: TGTGCCAGCAGCAACCCCGGACAGGGAAAAGCCGGGGAGCTGTTTTTT.

The chain combines TRBV2 with TRBJ1-1; 7 bases match TRBD1. Trimming removed 4 bases from V and 5 bases from J; junction bases left unmatched: 4. CDR1 and CDR2 from the germline V gene are SNHLY and FYNNEI. The CDR3 extends over 13 amino acids. The CDR3 DNA is TGTGCCAGCAGTGTGCAGGGGGGGACTGAAGCTTTCTTT. The encoded protein is CASSVQGGTEAFF.

The rearrangement links TRBV5-5 to TRBJ2-7; 8 positions match TRBD1. CDR1 is SGHKS, CDR2 YYEKEE, per germline (reference sequence). J was trimmed by 2 bases and V by 7 bases; bases with no gene match: 8. This CDR3 comprises 14 residues. CDR3 loop: CASSTGVGPYEQYF. The CDR3 DNA reads TGTGCCAGCTCGACAGGGGTCGGTCCCTACGAGCAGTACTTC.

Only a few counts were recorded for this clone. The chain couples TRBV13 to TRBJ2-1, with TRBD2 as a possible D gene (6 bases). Per germline, CDR1 PRHDT and CDR2 FYEKMQ (reference sequence). Deletions cut 7 bases from V and 14 bases from J, with 9 bases between. This CDR3 comprises 9 residues. The CDR3 reads CASTGGEFF. DNA for the CDR3: TGTGCCAGCACCGGAGGGGAGTTCTTC. Based on the CDR3 plus reference TRBV13 and TRBJ2-1, the full variable domain is AAGVIQSPRHLIKEKRETATLKCYPIPRHDTVYWYQQGPGQDPQFLISFYEKMQSDKGSIPDRFSAQQFSDYHSELNMSSLELGDSALYFCASTGGEFFGPGTRLTVL.

The chain combines TRBV30 with TRBJ2-5; D possibly corresponds to TRBD2 (6 bases). There are 13 residues in the CDR3. Germline values: CDR1 GTSNPN, CDR2 SVGIG (reference sequence). Trimming left V 2 bases short and J 1 base short, with 8 bases between. CDR3 nucleotide sequence: TGTGCCTGGAGTAGGACTACCCAAGAGACCCAGTACTTC. Protein: CAWSRTTQETQYF.

This chain links TRBV7-9 with TRBJ1-5, with D perhaps TRBD1 (6 bases). Trimming stripped 4 bases from V and 6 bases from J, with 13 bases between. CDR1 and CDR2 from the germline V gene are SEHNR and FQNEAQ (reference sequence). This CDR3 has 14 residues. For the CDR3, the DNA is TGTGCCAGCAGCTCCCCAGGGGAGGGTCAGCCCCAGCATTTT. Encoded protein: CASSSPGEGQPQHF.

This chain connects TRBV2 to TRBJ2-3, with TRBD1 as a possible D gene (6 bases). V was shortened by 2 bases and J by 0 bases, with 27 bases between the two germline ends. CDR3 length: 21 amino acids. CDR1 is SNHLY, CDR2 FYNNEI, per germline. CDR3 in amino acids: CASSEQGTLTFLVRSTDTQYF. The CDR3 nucleotides read TGTGCCAGCAGTGAACAGGGGACCCTAACATTTTTAGTTCGTAGCACAGATACGCAGTATTTT. Based on the CDR3 plus reference TRBV2 and TRBJ2-3, the full variable domain is EPEVTQTPSHQVTQMGQEVILRCVPISNHLYFYWYRQILGQKVEFLVSFYNNEISEKSEIFDDQFSVERPDGSNFTLKIRSTKLEDSAMYFCASSEQGTLTFLVRSTDTQYFGPGTRLTVL.

This chain connects TRBV6-1 to TRBJ2-7; 10 nucleotides align to TRBD2. Germline V gene data show CDR1 as MNHNS and CDR2 as SASEGT. V gave up 3 bases and J gave up 3 bases; unmatched junction bases: 2. The CDR3 contains 14 residues. The CDR3 coding sequence is TGTGCCAGCAGTGAGGGACTAGCGAACTACGAGCAGTACTTC. The encoded protein is CASSEGLANYEQYF.

This clone was seen a few times. The rearrangement joins TRBV28 to TRBJ1-6; D might be TRBD1 (6 bases). Trimming took 2 bases from V and 2 from J, leaving 7 bases between them. The CDR3 covers 15 residues. Germline V gene data show CDR1 as MDHEN and CDR2 as SYDVKM. The CDR3 DNA is TGTGCCAGCAGTTTAGGGGACACCTATAATTCACCCCTCCACTTT. It yields the protein CASSLGDTYNSPLHF.

In DNA, the CDR3 is TGTGCCAGCAGCTCACAGGGTTTCGGAAACACCATATATTTT. It encodes CASSSQGFGNTIYF. The V call is TRBV11-2, the J call TRBJ1-3; D perhaps matches TRBD1 (6 bases). Trimming stripped 4 bases from V and 4 bases from J, with 11 bases between. The CDR3 covers 14 residues. The germline gives CDR1 SGHAT, CDR2 FQNNGV. Variable domain in full (rest from reference TRBV11-2 and TRBJ1-3): EAGVAQSPRYKIIEKRQSVAFWCNPISGHATLYWYQQILGQGPKLLIQFQNNGVVDDSQLPKDRFSAERLKGVDSTLKIQPAKLEDSAVYLCASSSQGFGNTIYFGEGSWLTVV.

CDR3 DNA sequence: TGCAGTGCTAGTGGGGTATTGGCCCTAATGCAAGAGACCCAGTACTTC. It is translated as CSASGVLALMQETQYF. The V gene is TRBV20-1, the J gene TRBJ2-5; D gene ambiguous. Germline V gene lookup returns CDR1 DFQATT and CDR2 SNEGSKA (reference sequence). This CDR3 region has 16 residues. The ends were cut back, 3 bases at V and 2 bases at J, with 19 bases in the middle.

The chain recombines TRBV6-5 with TRBJ2-5; 10 nucleotides agree with TRBD2. Per the germline V gene, CDR1 is MNHEY and CDR2 is SVGAGI. CDR3 size: 15 residues. With V trimmed by 2 bases and J by 2 bases, 2 bases remained unmatched. The CDR3 nucleotides are TGTGCCAGCAGTTACGGGACTAGCGAACAAGAGACCCAGTACTTC. This gives the protein CASSYGTSEQETQYF.

Note on this clone: An end of the junction does not agree with germline; a read error may underlie this. In nucleotides, the CDR3 is TGTGCCAGCAGTGACTCGACAGTGTCCGGCGTCCTGACTTTC. It encodes CASSDSTVSGVLTF. The chain uses TRBV6-5 and TRBJ2-6; maybe TRBD1 (5 bases). CDR3 size: 14 residues. CDR1 MNHEY and CDR2 SVGAGI come from the germline V gene.

The chain is built from TRBV28 and TRBJ2-3, with unresolved D. The CDR3 length is 15 residues. Germline V gene sequence: CDR1 MDHEN, CDR2 SYDVKM. Trimming removed 3 bases from V and 0 bases from J, with 10 bases in between. The CDR3: CASSFGYPSTDTQYF. The CDR3 coding sequence is TGTGCCAGCAGTTTCGGCTACCCTAGCACAGATACGCAGTATTTT.

The gene calls are TRBV30 and TRBJ1-5; a weak D match, TRBD1 (6 bases). Trimming removed 5 bases from V and 2 bases from J, with 19 bases in between. Germline CDR1 reads GTSNPN; CDR2 reads SVGIG (reference sequence). This CDR3 comprises 16 residues. The CDR3 here is CAWPGHRKCGNQPQHF. The CDR3 DNA follows: TGTGCCTGGCCGGGACACCGTAAATGCGGCAATCAGCCCCAGCATTTT.